This T cell receptor (beta chain) was recorded in a study of PD-L1 blockade in urothelial cancer. Study-level information: Male patients with bladder-origin urothelial cancer numbered about 85% of the 29. Findings of the study overall: Patients who had durable benefit saw their tumor-associated blood clones expand more at 3 weeks.

Time point noted: peripheral blood 6 weeks after treatment start. Sample numbers ranged from 1 to 8 per patient, encompassing pretreatment and on-treatment collections. Each PCR contained spiked-in synthetic TCR analog templates. The repertoire was sequenced with immunoSEQ multiplex PCR; TCRdb's copy has only in-frame clones and lacks some. The sample includes 100,000 to 150,000 clones, roughly 83% of them seen just once. This clone has just one count. Its antigen is currently unknown. Trimming took 0 bases from V and 0 from J, leaving 12 bases between them. The CDR3 is 15 residues long. Germline V gene data show CDR1 as GTSNPN and CDR2 as SVGIG (reference sequence).

This specimen was PBMCs, taken around atezolizumab (anti-PD-L1) treatment. The sequence was collected from a man between 50 and 59 years old with urothelial cancer. This chain connects TRBV30 to TRBJ2-7; D may be TRBD2 (5 bases). CDR3 protein: CAWSVPGVSSYEQYF. The CDR3 region has the DNA TGTGCCTGGAGTGTACCCGGGGTCAGCTCCTACGAGCAGTACTTC.